The 27 T cell receptor beta chains listed next were all sequenced from one sample in a study of blood T cell repertoires in COVID-19. Assay: immunoSEQ multiplex PCR; the TCRdb copy retains only in-frame clones and omits some. The data contain roughly 160,000 clones, about 86% of them singletons. The specimen was peripheral blood. These receptors were obtained from a man in his sixties with acute or convalescent COVID-19.

This sequence joins TRBV7-2 and TRBJ2-3; the match to TRBD2 covers 13 bases. The germline V gene encodes CDR1 SGHTA and CDR2 FQGNSA. This CDR3 contains 16 residues. The ends lost 5 bases at V and 7 bases at J; junction bases unmatched: 9. CDR3 bases: TGTGCCAGCAGCGACCGGACTAGCGGGAGCTTCAATACGCAGTATTTT. Translated: CASSDRTSGSFNTQYF.

The rearrangement links TRBV7-9 to TRBJ1-6; D is possibly TRBD1 (5 bases). The CDR3 is 12 amino acids. The V gene's germline CDR1 is SEHNR and CDR2 FQNEAQ (reference sequence). Between the trimmed V and J ends, which lost 5 bases and 8 bases, there was a span of 7 bases. The CDR3 loop is CASSQGDSPLHF. The DNA of the CDR3 is TGTGCCAGCAGCCAAGGGGATTCACCCCTCCACTTT.

The rearrangement uses TRBV5-1 and TRBJ1-6; D gene uncertain. Trimming removed 0 bases at V and 3 bases at J, with 10 bases between. The germline V gene has CDR1 SGHRS and CDR2 YFSETQ. This CDR3 is 16 amino acids long. This CDR3 is CASSLGGAYYNSPLHF. DNA for the CDR3: TGCGCCAGCAGCTTGGGGGGAGCTTACTATAATTCACCCCTCCACTTT.

The chain joins TRBV7-9 to TRBJ1-1, with TRBD1 matching 12 bases. Germline CDR1 SEHNR, CDR2 FQNEAQ (reference sequence). This CDR3 is built from 15 residues. The J segment lost 6 bases and the V segment lost 5 bases, leaving 7 bases of the junction unmatched. The CDR3 coding sequence is TGTGCCAGCAGCCCTCCGGGACAGGGGGCCTCTGAAGCTTTCTTT. Amino acid sequence: CASSPPGQGASEAFF.

V usage is TRBV3-1 (or the pseudogene TRBV3-2) and J usage is TRBJ1-1, with D unresolved. CDR3 length: 15 residues. CDR1 is LGHDT, CDR2 YNNKEL, per germline (reference sequence). Trimming took off 0 bases at V and 4 bases at J, with 12 bases between the two ends. CDR3 bases: TGTGCCAGCAGCCAAGACGACTACGCGGGCACTGAAGCTTTCTTT. It codes for CASSQDDYAGTEAFF.

The J gene is TRBJ2-1, the V gene TRBV7-9; TRBD2 might be the D (6 bases). Germline-derived CDR1 and CDR2 are SEHNR and FQNEAQ (reference sequence). Trimming stripped 5 bases from V and 9 bases from J, with 11 bases between. The CDR3 sequence is 12 residues long. This CDR3 is CASSLKAGEQFF. CDR3 in DNA: TGTGCCAGCAGCCTAAAAGCGGGTGAGCAGTTCTTC.

V is TRBV9 and J is TRBJ2-2, with D possibly matching TRBD1 (6 bases). CDR3 size: 13 residues. The germline V and J ends were trimmed by 2 bases and 11 bases, with 13 bases remaining between them. CDR1 is SGDLS, CDR2 YYNGEE, per germline. CDR3 region: CASSVQDSAELFF. The CDR3, as DNA: TGTGCCAGCAGCGTCCAGGACAGCGCCGAGCTGTTTTTT.

This chain connects TRBV19 to TRBJ1-1; 7 nucleotides line up with TRBD1. Germline V gene lookup returns CDR1 LNHDA and CDR2 SQIVND (reference sequence). J was trimmed by 5 bases and V by 4 bases; bases with no gene match: 13. The CDR3 contains 16 residues. The CDR3 sequence is CASSTTKGALITEAFF. The CDR3 DNA reads TGTGCCAGTAGTACGACCAAGGGGGCGCTTATAACTGAAGCTTTCTTT. The entire variable domain, with the rest obtained from reference TRBV19 and TRBJ1-1, is as follows: DGGITQSPKYLFRKEGQNVTLSCEQNLNHDAMYWYRQDPGQGLRLIYYSQIVNDFQKGDIAEGYSVSREKKESFPLTVTSAQKNPTAFYLCASSTTKGALITEAFFGQGTRLTVV.

The rearrangement joins TRBV7-9 to TRBJ2-6; D is uncertain. V was cut by 5 bases and J by 1 base, with 9 bases left in between. The CDR3 totals 15 residues. Germline lookup yields CDR1 SEHNR and CDR2 FQNEAQ (reference sequence). The CDR3 sequence is CASSLPSSGANVLTF. The DNA of the CDR3 is TGTGCCAGCAGCCTACCATCATCTGGGGCCAACGTCCTGACTTTC.

On this clone itself: This same CDR3 is encoded by further DNA sequences in the sample. The V gene is TRBV7-3, the J gene TRBJ2-2; 8 nucleotides match TRBD2. After removal of 0 bases from V and 0 bases from J, the junction contained 0 bases not matched to a gene. Germline V CDR1 and CDR2: SGHTA, FQGTGA. CDR3 length equals 16 residues. Here the CDR3 reads CASSLTSGANTGELFF. In DNA, the CDR3 is TGTGCCAGCAGCTTAACTAGCGGGGCGAACACCGGGGAGCTGTTTTTT.

V usage is TRBV2 and J usage is TRBJ1-2; D is perhaps TRBD1 (5 bases). V lost 1 base, J lost 4 bases, and 19 bases lay in between. This CDR3 has 17 residues. Germline lookup yields CDR1 SNHLY and CDR2 FYNNEI. The CDR3 loop reads CASSEVGENRRIYGYTF. DNA of the CDR3: TGTGCCAGCAGTGAAGTAGGCGAGAACAGGAGAATCTATGGCTACACCTTC.

J is TRBJ1-2 and V is TRBV9; D not certain. V was pared by 2 bases and J by 8 bases, with 22 bases between. The CDR3 loop spans 16 amino acids. The germline V gene encodes CDR1 SGDLS and CDR2 YYNGEE. The CDR3 sequence is CASSVIPGSPGGGYTF. DNA for the CDR3: TGTGCCAGCAGCGTGATTCCCGGGTCTCCGGGCGGGGGCTACACCTTC. The entire variable domain, with the rest obtained from reference TRBV9 and TRBJ1-2, is as follows: DSGVTQTPKHLITATGQRVTLRCSPRSGDLSVYWYQQSLDQGLQFLIQYYNGEERAKGNILERFSAQQFPDLHSELNLSSLELGDSALYFCASSVIPGSPGGGYTFGSGTRLTVV.

This clone was recorded only once. The chain combines TRBV27 with TRBJ2-1; a weak D match, TRBD2 (5 bases). CDR1 MNHEY and CDR2 SMNVEV come from the germline V gene (reference sequence). V was pared by 5 bases and J by 5 bases, with 16 bases between. CDR3 length equals 15 residues. The CDR3 spells CASSLAGTWDNEQFF. CDR3 in DNA: TGTGCCAGCAGTCTAGCCGGCACCTGGGACAATGAGCAGTTCTTC.

This clone has more than one count but fewer than ten. This chain joins TRBV3-1 (or the pseudogene TRBV3-2) and TRBJ1-6; D is undetermined. The length of the CDR3 is 13 residues. Trimming removed 1 base at V and 10 bases at J, with 8 bases between. Germline CDR1 LGHDT, CDR2 YNNKEL (reference sequence). CDR3 sequence reads: CASSQARGSPLHF. Here the CDR3 DNA reads TGTGCCAGCAGCCAAGCTCGGGGATCACCCCTCCACTTT.

Only a few counts were recorded for this clone. The V call is TRBV5-1, the J call TRBJ2-3, with D possibly being TRBD1 (6 bases). V shed 4 bases and J shed 0 bases, with 9 bases lying between them. The CDR3 runs 14 residues. Germline values: CDR1 SGHRS, CDR2 YFSETQ. The CDR3 reads CASSGGQSTDTQYF. The DNA of the CDR3 is TGCGCCAGCAGCGGCGGACAGAGCACAGATACGCAGTATTTT.

The rearrangement joins TRBV7-3 to TRBJ2-3; 11 bases are shared with TRBD2. Trimming cost V 1 base and J 1 base; bases outside gene matches: 4. Germline lookup yields CDR1 SGHTA and CDR2 FQGTGA. The CDR3 consists of 17 residues. The CDR3 spells CASSLSSGRARTDTQYF. CDR3 nucleotides: TGTGCCAGCAGCTTAAGTAGCGGGAGGGCCCGCACAGATACGCAGTATTTT.

Sample share makes this clone medium-sized. The chain carries TRBV28 and TRBJ2-7; D gene unclear. CDR1 and CDR2 from the germline V gene are MDHEN and SYDVKM. The CDR3 extends over 13 amino acids. The V end lost 1 base, the J end lost 2 bases, and 6 bases lay between the germline ends. The CDR3: CASSLSGAYEQYF. The CDR3 DNA reads as TGTGCCAGCAGTTTATCCGGAGCCTACGAGCAGTACTTC.

This chain links TRBV5-3 with TRBJ2-1; 8 bases align to TRBD2. TRBV5-3 falls under the ORF class, with uncertain function. This CDR3 comprises 15 residues. With V trimmed by 4 bases and J by 1 base, 4 bases remained unmatched. CDR3 in amino acids: CARSNGGRSYNEQFF. As DNA, the CDR3 is TGTGCCAGAAGCAACGGCGGGAGGTCCTACAATGAGCAGTTCTTC.

The chain is built from TRBV5-4 and TRBJ1-2, with 8 bases lining up with TRBD1. V lost 4 bases and J lost 2; bases outside the gene matches: 7. The CDR3 covers 15 residues. Germline CDR1 is SGHNT and CDR2 is YYREEE (reference sequence). The CDR3 loop reads CASSTRDRPNYGYTF. For the CDR3, the DNA is TGTGCCAGCAGCACGAGGGACAGGCCCAACTATGGCTACACCTTC. Drawing the rest from reference TRBV5-4 and TRBJ1-2, the complete variable domain is ETGVTQSPTHLIKTRGQQVTLRCSSQSGHNTVSWYQQALGQGPQFIFQYYREEENGRGNFPPRFSGLQFPNYSSELNVNALELDDSALYLCASSTRDRPNYGYTFGSGTRLTVV.

The chain has TRBV5-8 and TRBJ2-3; 9 nucleotides line up with TRBD2. Trimming at V came to 3 bases and at J to 4 bases, leaving 6 bases not matched to a gene. Germline-derived CDR1 and CDR2 are SGHTS and YDEGEE. The CDR3 extends over 15 amino acids. CDR3: CASSSSGRRSDTQYF. The CDR3 nucleotides read TGTGCCAGCAGCTCCAGCGGGAGGAGGTCAGATACGCAGTATTTT.

V usage is TRBV11-2 and J usage is TRBJ2-7, with 11 positions matching TRBD2. The germline CDR1 and CDR2 sequences are SGHAT and FQNNGV. With V trimmed by 5 bases and J by 5 bases, 11 bases remained unmatched. This CDR3 comprises 16 residues. The CDR3 coding sequence is TGTGCCAGCAGCCTGACGATAGCGGGAGGGGTGGACGAGCAGTACTTC. This codes for CASSLTIAGGVDEQYF.

This rearrangement joins TRBV29-1 to TRBJ1-2, with D possibly being TRBD1 (5 bases). This CDR3 has 12 residues. Trimming left V 8 bases short and J 1 base short, with 11 bases between. The germline gives CDR1 SQVTM, CDR2 ANQGSEA. CDR3 coding DNA: TGCAGCACCGGGGGGGTTAACTATGGCTACACCTTC. Its protein product is CSTGGVNYGYTF.

The chain uses TRBV10-1 and TRBJ2-5; no reliable D call. The CDR3 sequence is 13 residues long. The germline gives CDR1 WNHNN, CDR2 SYGVQD (reference sequence). V dropped 3 bases and J dropped 2 bases, with 7 bases sitting between them. This chain's CDR3 is CASSDNRQETQYF. CDR3 coding DNA: TGCGCCAGCAGTGACAACAGACAAGAGACCCAGTACTTC.

This chain links TRBV29-1 with TRBJ1-1; 11 bases align to TRBD1. V was pared by 7 bases and J by 3 bases, with 10 bases of the junction left unmatched. This CDR3 has 15 residues. Per germline, CDR1 SQVTM and CDR2 ANQGSEA. The CDR3 spells CSAHVPGQGDTEAFF. In nucleotides, the CDR3 is TGCAGCGCCCATGTCCCGGGACAGGGGGACACTGAAGCTTTCTTT. The full variable domain, its missing parts supplied by reference TRBV29-1 and TRBJ1-1, is SAVISQKPSRDICQRGTSLTIQCQVDSQVTMMFWYRQQPGQSLTLIATANQGSEATYESGFVIDKFPISRPNLTFSTLTVSNMSPEDSSIYLCSAHVPGQGDTEAFFGQGTRLTVV.

The chain links TRBV7-2 to TRBJ2-4; the D is unclear. V was pared by 0 bases and J by 11 bases, with 8 bases between. The length of the CDR3 is 12 residues. The germline V gene has CDR1 SGHTA and CDR2 FQGNSA. CDR3: CASSLAPQVQYF. The DNA of the CDR3 is TGTGCCAGCAGCTTAGCGCCCCAGGTTCAGTACTTC.

J is TRBJ1-5 and V is TRBV30; D call uncertain. The length of the CDR3 is 16 residues. Trimming removed 0 bases from V and 0 bases from J, with 12 bases in between. Germline V CDR1 and CDR2: GTSNPN, SVGIG (reference sequence). The CDR3 spells CAWSVPRSLSNQPQHF. The CDR3 DNA reads TGTGCCTGGAGTGTACCTCGGAGCCTTAGCAATCAGCCCCAGCATTTT.

The V and J genes are TRBV27 and TRBJ2-3; D ambiguous. The CDR3 extends over 14 amino acids. V was cut by 4 bases and J by 4 bases, with 12 bases left in between. Germline CDR1 MNHEY, CDR2 SMNVEV (reference sequence). CDR3: CASSYLPPPDTQYF. CDR3 coding DNA: TGTGCCAGCAGTTATCTCCCCCCCCCAGATACGCAGTATTTT.